A single sample gave rise to the 11 T cell receptor beta chains below, sequenced in a study of early T cells in non-severe SARS-CoV-2 infection. Using its own MiXCR run on the 5' RACE reads, TCRdb lists one record per CDR3 protein. The profile shows approximately 38,000 distinct CDR3 sequences, roughly 4.7% of them singletons. The sequencing input was whole blood. These receptors all come from an adult who was a healthcare worker with PCR-confirmed SARS-CoV-2 infection or an uninfected control (not recorded which).

This clonotype occurred a few times. CDR3 sequence reads: CASSLTGLNTGELFF. The CDR3 DNA is TGCGCCAGCAGCTTAACGGGACTCAACACCGGGGAGCTGTTTTTT. J is TRBJ2-2 and V is TRBV5-1; perhaps TRBD2 as D (6 bases). This CDR3 has 15 amino acids. Trimming shortened V by 2 bases and J by 2 bases, and 10 bases separated the two germline ends. Germline CDR1 reads SGHRS; CDR2 reads YFSETQ.

This clonotype was detected ten times or more. This rearrangement joins TRBV12-5 to TRBJ2-2; TRBD2 aligns across 14 bases. The CDR3 sequence is 17 residues long. V gave up 5 bases and J gave up 5 bases; unmatched junction bases: 7. Germline V gene sequence: CDR1 LGHNT, CDR2 FRNRAP. The CDR3 DNA sequence: TGTGCTAGTGGTAAAGGACTAGCGGGAGGAGGGACCGGGGAGCTGTTTTTT. Its translation: CASGKGLAGGGTGELFF.

This clonotype was recorded at least ten times. V gene TRBV4-3 combines with J gene TRBJ1-2, with TRBD1 matching over 9 bases. The CDR3 runs 17 residues. The V and J ends lost 0 bases and 2 bases, in that order; junction bases with no gene match: 7. From germline, CDR1 is LGHNA and CDR2 YSLEER. CDR3 sequence (DNA): TGCGCCAGCAGCCAAGATCCCGGGACAGGGATAAACTATGGCTACACCTTC. This codes for CASSQDPGTGINYGYTF.

The chain links TRBV12-3 or TRBV12-4 to TRBJ2-1; 8 bases fit TRBD2. J lost 2 bases, V lost 6 bases, and 6 bases had no gene match. The CDR3 spans 15 residues. The chain's CDR3 is CASSATSGPYNEQFF. The CDR3 DNA reads TGTGCCAGCAGCGCTACTAGCGGTCCCTACAATGAGCAGTTCTTC.

This rearrangement joins TRBV3-1 to TRBJ1-2; possibly TRBD1 for D (6 bases). The CDR3 sequence is 13 residues long. With 4 bases removed from V and 6 bases from J, the gap between germline ends came to 12 bases. In germline, CDR1 is LGHDT, CDR2 YNNKEL (reference sequence). The CDR3 here is CASSPSTGNGYTF. In DNA form, the CDR3 reads TGTGCCAGCAGCCCTAGTACAGGGAATGGCTACACCTTC.

Ten or more counts support this clonotype. This chain uses TRBV5-1 with TRBJ2-1; unclear D gene. CDR3 length: 16 residues. The germline V gene encodes CDR1 SGHRS and CDR2 YFSETQ. Trimming cost V 0 bases and J 6 bases, with 16 bases left between them. This chain's CDR3 is CASSLVPAGEFNEQFF. The CDR3 DNA is TGCGCCAGCAGCTTGGTTCCGGCAGGCGAATTCAATGAGCAGTTCTTC.

This clonotype occurred many times. The chain carries TRBV19 and TRBJ1-2; 8 bases match TRBD1. The CDR3 contains 17 residues. Germline CDR1 reads LNHDA; CDR2 reads SQIVND (reference sequence). V was pared by 5 bases and J by 2 bases, with 13 bases of the junction left unmatched. For the CDR3, the DNA is TGTGCCAGTAGTGCGATTTCAGGGGGCGCTTTAAACTATGGCTACACCTTC. It is translated as CASSAISGGALNYGYTF. Combining the CDR3 with reference TRBV19 and TRBJ1-2 gives the whole variable domain DGGITQSPKYLFRKEGQNVTLSCEQNLNHDAMYWYRQDPGQGLRLIYYSQIVNDFQKGDIAEGYSVSREKKESFPLTVTSAQKNPTAFYLCASSAISGGALNYGYTFGSGTRLTVV.

This clonotype was picked up a small number of times. This chain connects TRBV29-1 to TRBJ2-2; D might be TRBD1 (6 bases). CDR3 length: 13 amino acids. CDR1 SQVTM and CDR2 ANQGSEA come from the germline V gene. Trimming stripped 7 bases from V and 4 bases from J, with 13 bases between. The CDR3 sequence is CSGETGFTGELFF. CDR3 nucleotides: TGCAGCGGAGAAACAGGGTTCACCGGGGAGCTGTTTTTT.

This clonotype showed up many times. V gene TRBV5-1 combines with J gene TRBJ2-1, with 7 nucleotides matching TRBD2. Germline CDR1 reads SGHRS; CDR2 reads YFSETQ. This CDR3 contains 15 residues. V was clipped by 3 bases and J by 0 bases; unmatched bases: 3. The CDR3 is CASSSGTNSYNEQFF. The CDR3 coding sequence is TGCGCCAGCAGCTCCGGGACTAACTCCTACAATGAGCAGTTCTTC. Filled out from reference TRBV5-1 and TRBJ2-1, the complete variable domain reads KAGVTQTPRYLIKTRGQQVTLSCSPISGHRSVSWYQQTPGQGLQFLFEYFSETQRNKGNFPGRFSGRQFSNSRSEMNVSTLELGDSALYLCASSSGTNSYNEQFFGPGTRLTVL.

This clonotype appeared many times. The CDR3 spells CASSSTGGSPLHF. DNA for the CDR3: TGTGCCAGCAGCTCTACGGGAGGGTCACCCCTCCACTTT. The rearrangement joins TRBV7-2 to TRBJ1-6; D unresolved. Trimming stripped 4 bases from V and 10 bases from J, with 11 bases between. Looked up from germline, CDR1 is SGHTA and CDR2 is FQGNSA. This CDR3 is built from 13 residues.

The V call is TRBV27, the J call TRBJ2-2, with no clear D. CDR1 is MNHEY and CDR2 is SMNVEV in the germline V gene (reference sequence). Trimming pared 0 bases from V and 7 bases from J, leaving 6 bases between. The CDR3 extends over 13 amino acids. The CDR3 DNA is TGTGCCAGCAGTTTATCGATTCGCGGGGAGCTGTTTTTT. It codes for CASSLSIRGELFF.